This T cell receptor (beta chain) was sequenced in a study of T cells after yellow fever vaccination. General observations from the study: Most clones from primary vaccination were detected again post-booster (around 95% CD4, roughly 85% CD8).

The CDR3 spans 21 residues. V shed 11 bases and J 8 bases; nucleotides not matched to a gene: 35. From germline, CDR1 is MNHGY and CDR2 SVAAGI. MiXCR, applied by TCRdb to the 5' RACE reads, yields one record per CDR3 protein. The sample lists about 16,000 distinct CDR3 sequences, over 3.5% seen once, with more than 0.4% in the top ten. This receptor was taken from a man aged 25-40 years who received the YFV17D yellow fever vaccine. This chain joins TRBV6-9 and TRBJ2-1; the match to TRBD2 covers 8 bases. Sequencing was performed on PBMCs, either bulk or a sorted T-cell subset (CD4+, CD8+, memory, or dextramer-sorted; not recorded which), taken 15 days after the yellow fever booster vaccination. CDR3 protein: CAASYLPWVAGNRGGRDEQFF. The CDR3 coding sequence is TGTGCCGCCAGTTATTTGCCCTGGGTAGCGGGAAACCGAGGAGGTCGGGATGAGCAGTTCTTC.